The 14 T cell receptor beta chains in this list originate from one sample, sequenced in a study of sequential checkpoint blockade in melanoma. As for treatment: randomized to nivolumab then ipilimumab (arm A) or the reverse (arm B). The table came from immunoSEQ multiplex PCR; TCRdb's copy has only in-frame clones and leaves some out. The sample consists of 25,000 to 30,000 clones, roughly 80% of them appearing once. Source: CD8+ T cells sorted from blood (inferred from file names), taken from a patient given nivolumab and ipilimumab in sequence. These receptors all come from a human donor with melanoma.

The J gene is TRBJ2-7, the V gene TRBV7-9; D remains unclear. The V and J ends lost 1 base and 12 bases respectively, with 10 bases between them. The CDR3 covers 11 residues. Germline V gene sequence: CDR1 SEHNR, CDR2 FQNEAQ (reference sequence). The CDR3 DNA reads TGTGCCAGCAGCTTAGAGACTGTGCCGTACTTC. Protein sequence: CASSLETVPYF.

This clone was recorded once. The V gene is TRBV4-3, the J gene TRBJ2-1; 8 bases are a match to TRBD2. CDR1 is LGHNA and CDR2 is YSLEER in the germline V gene. This CDR3 region has 16 residues. The V gene end was trimmed by 2 bases and the J gene end by 4 bases; junction bases not matched to a gene: 7. The CDR3 spells CASSQSAGGQYNEQFF. The CDR3 DNA reads as TGCGCCAGCAGCCAAAGCGCGGGAGGTCAATACAATGAGCAGTTCTTC.

The chain links TRBV19 to TRBJ2-6, with D perhaps matching TRBD1 (7 bases). The CDR3 is 17 amino acids. CDR1 and CDR2 (germline): LNHDA, SQIVND (reference sequence). Trimming left V 8 bases short and J 0 bases short, with 17 bases between. CDR3 coding DNA: TGTGCCAGTGCGGGGACAGCTCTTTTCTCTGGGGCCAACGTCCTGACTTTC. Translation gives CASAGTALFSGANVLTF.

The rearrangement uses TRBV7-8 and TRBJ1-4; possibly TRBD1 for D (6 bases). Between the trimmed V and J ends, which lost 1 base and 6 bases, there was a span of 15 bases. Germline CDR1 is SGHVS and CDR2 is FQNEAQ. This CDR3 has 16 amino acids. The CDR3 DNA follows: TGTGCCAGCAGCTTAGTTCGGGGGGCTGGGTATGAAAAACTGTTTTTT. This sequence encodes CASSLVRGAGYEKLFF. The whole variable domain, remainder taken from reference TRBV7-8 and TRBJ1-4, is GAGVSQSPRYKVAKRGQDVALRCDPISGHVSLFWYQQALGQGPEFLTYFQNEAQLDKSGLPSDRFFAERPEGSVSTLKIQRTQQEDSAVYLCASSLVRGAGYEKLFFGSGTQLSVL.

By share, this clone counts as medium-sized (0.01 to 0.1%). The CDR3 region is CASSPSSASNTEAFF. CDR3 nucleotides: TGTGCCAGCTCACCTAGTTCCGCATCGAACACTGAAGCTTTCTTT. The chain is built from TRBV18 and TRBJ1-1; D unresolved. This CDR3 has 15 residues. CDR1 and CDR2 from the germline V gene are KGHSH and LQKENI. With 3 bases removed from V and 1 base from J, the gap between germline ends came to 12 bases.

The V call is TRBV5-6, the J call TRBJ2-2; D possibly corresponds to TRBD2 (5 bases). CDR1 SGHDT and CDR2 YYEEEE come from the germline V gene. This CDR3 comprises 17 residues. Trimming removed 1 base from V and 0 bases from J, with 13 bases in between. The CDR3, as DNA: TGTGCCAGCAGCTTGCCCCGCGGACTGGCGAACACCGGGGAGCTGTTTTTT. Its protein product is CASSLPRGLANTGELFF.

The J gene is TRBJ2-7, the V gene TRBV7-9; D perhaps matches TRBD1 (5 bases). In germline, CDR1 is SEHNR, CDR2 FQNEAQ (reference sequence). The CDR3 has 14 residues. The ends were cut back, 4 bases at V and 3 bases at J, with 13 bases in the middle. CDR3 amino acids: CASSSGAKVYEQYF. For the CDR3, the DNA is TGTGCCAGCAGCTCTGGGGCTAAAGTCTACGAGCAGTACTTC.

V usage is TRBV5-4 and J usage is TRBJ1-2; D might be TRBD1 (5 bases). V lost 2 bases to trimming and J lost 0 bases, with 11 bases between them. From germline, CDR1 is SGHNT and CDR2 YYREEE (reference sequence). The CDR3 loop spans 15 amino acids. This CDR3 reads CASSFDSFPNYGYTF. For the CDR3, the DNA is TGTGCCAGCAGCTTCGACAGCTTTCCTAACTATGGCTACACCTTC.

J is TRBJ2-1 and V is TRBV9, with 9 positions matching TRBD2. The CDR3 length is 15 residues. V shed 3 bases, J shed 5 bases, and the junction held 6 bases outside the gene matches. Germline CDR1 and CDR2: SGDLS and YYNGEE. The CDR3 protein is CASSGSGGTHNEQFF. Here the CDR3 DNA reads TGTGCCAGCAGCGGTAGCGGGGGCACACACAATGAGCAGTTCTTC.

The chain joins TRBV28 to TRBJ2-1, with 7 bases fitting TRBD2. The ends lost 3 bases at V and 6 bases at J; junction bases unmatched: 2. Germline-derived CDR1 and CDR2 are MDHEN and SYDVKM. The CDR3 has 13 amino acids. The CDR3 DNA reads TGTGCCAGCAGTTTTAGCGGGCCCAATGAGCAGTTCTTC. As protein: CASSFSGPNEQFF.

The CDR3 reads CASNHGRDINQPQHF. The CDR3 DNA sequence: TGTGCCAGCAATCATGGCAGGGACATAAATCAGCCCCAGCATTTT. The chain uses TRBV6-1 and TRBJ1-5, with D perhaps matching TRBD1 (6 bases). Deletions cut 7 bases from V and 4 bases from J, with 17 bases between. This CDR3 has 15 residues. CDR1 and CDR2 from the germline V gene are MNHNS and SASEGT.

V usage is TRBV5-6 and J usage is TRBJ2-3; a possible D gene is TRBD1 (5 bases). The CDR3 is 15 residues long. V shed 4 bases and J shed 4 bases, with 16 bases lying between them. The V gene's germline CDR1 is SGHDT and CDR2 YYEEEE. CDR3 sequence (DNA): TGTGCCAGCAGCGGGGCCCCAAAGGGCGCAGATACGCAGTATTTT. This gives the protein CASSGAPKGADTQYF.

This rearrangement joins TRBV7-9 to TRBJ1-1, with D perhaps matching TRBD1 (5 bases). Trimming removed 8 bases from V and 2 bases from J, with 9 bases in between. This CDR3 region has 12 residues. The V gene's germline CDR1 is SEHNR and CDR2 FQNEAQ (reference sequence). The CDR3 sequence is CASAGINTEAFF. The CDR3 coding sequence is TGTGCCAGCGCAGGGATAAACACTGAAGCTTTCTTT.

This clone was observed a handful of times. This chain links TRBV15 with TRBJ2-1; TRBD2 aligns across 12 bases. Germline CDR1 is LNHNV and CDR2 is YYDKDF (reference sequence). The CDR3 extends over 17 amino acids. Trimming at V came to 0 bases and at J to 7 bases, leaving 7 bases not matched to a gene. Here the CDR3 DNA reads TGTGCCACCAGCAGAGATCTACTAGCGGGAGGTCGTAATGAGCAGTTCTTC. Translated: CATSRDLLAGGRNEQFF. Variable domain in full (rest from reference TRBV15 and TRBJ2-1): DAMVIQNPRYQVTQFGKPVTLSCSQTLNHNVMYWYQQKSSQAPKLLFHYYDKDFNNEADTPDNFQSRRPNTSFCFLDIRSPGLGDTAMYLCATSRDLLAGGRNEQFFGPGTRLTVL.